This TCR beta chain was observed in a study of T cells after posttransplantation cyclophosphamide. Study-level results: TRB clonality was highly associated with recipient CMV seropositivity and reactivation. Blood and skin or GI T cell repertoires showed limited TRB overlap. Later post-transplant blood repertoires were often dominated by donor CD8+ memory clones.

Germline V lookup: CDR1 SGHTA, CDR2 FQGNSA. V lost 3 bases, J lost 3 bases, and 5 bases stayed unmatched. This CDR3 has 15 amino acids. To note about this clone: Its antigen is not identified.

Cyclophosphamide on days +3 and +4 followed busulfan-fludarabine conditioning and a marrow graft. Some clones are missing from TCRdb's copy, which holds only in-frame ones; the method was immunoSEQ multiplex PCR. The table records roughly 7,000 clones, around 90% of them present only once. This sequence was found in a male patient aged 55-69 years who received an allogeneic stem cell transplant from a related donor and was CMV-positive. The T cells may come from the graft donor. The rearrangement links TRBV7-2 to TRBJ2-7, with 10 nucleotides matching TRBD1. Specimen: CD8+ T cells sorted from blood, collected after allogeneic stem cell transplant with posttransplant cyclophosphamide. CDR3 DNA: TGTGCCAGCAGCTTCCCGAGGGACAGGGGCTACGAGCAGTACTTC. As protein: CASSFPRDRGYEQYF.